This is a list of T cell receptor beta chains from one sample in a study of shared clonotypes between healthy human individuals. The protocol was immunoSEQ multiplex PCR, while the TCRdb copy is restricted to in-frame clones and leaves out a portion. The data contain 800,000 or so clones, roughly 96% of them seen just once; the ten biggest clones take up around 0.25%. The sequencing sample was made of naive CD8+ T cells sorted from blood. These receptors came from a man aged 30 to 39 in good health. The CDR3 runs from the conserved cysteine through the conserved F or W. A D gene is named only where the DNA matches it firmly. Clone size is stated in some rows and not others, as once, few, many or a class when expanded.

TGTGCCAGCAGCGTAGTGGGGGAGGCCCCTGACGAGCAGTACTTC	CASSVVGEAPDEQYF	TRBJ2-7	TRBV9	-	-
TGTGCCAGCAGCTTGGCAGTGGATACGCAGTATTTT	CASSLAVDTQYF	TRBJ2-3	TRBV5-6	-	-
TGTGCCAGTAGTATTAACGGTCAGCCCCAGCATTTT	CASSINGQPQHF	TRBJ1-5	TRBV19	-	-
TGTGCCAGCAGCTTCAGGACAGAGTCCTACGAGCAGTACTTC	CASSFRTESYEQYF	TRBJ2-7	TRBV11-2	-	-
TGTGCCAGCAGCCCAAAGGGACTAGCGGTCGCGTATTTT	CASSPKGLAVAYF	TRBJ2-3	TRBV7-8	TRBD2	-
TGTGCCAGCAGCTTAGTACAGGGAGGCTACGAGCAGTACTTC	CASSLVQGGYEQYF	TRBJ2-7	TRBV7-9	-	-
TGTGCCAGCAGGGATACATCCGGGAGTCAGGTCGTGAACACTGAAGCTTTCTTT	CASRDTSGSQVVNTEAFF	TRBJ1-1	TRBV7-9	-	-
TGTGCCAGCAGCCCCGGGCTAGCGGGGACGGGGGAGACCCAGTACTTC	CASSPGLAGTGETQYF	TRBJ2-5	TRBV7-2	TRBD2	-
TGTGCCAGCAGCTTAGTCGCTGACACCACAGATACGCAGTATTTT	CASSLVADTTDTQYF	TRBJ2-3	TRBV11-2	-	-
TGTGCCAGCAGCCCCCGGCAGGGGCACGAGAAACTAGCGGGAGCCCATGAGCAGTTCTTC	CASSPRQGHEKLAGAHEQFF	TRBJ2-1	TRBV5-8	TRBD2	-
TGCGCCAGCAAGACCGACGATAACAATGAGCAGTTCTTC	CASKTDDNNEQFF	TRBJ2-1	TRBV10-2	-	-
TGTGCCAGCACGGAGGCGCTCTGGGGCGGGAGCGGGGAGCTGTTTTTT	CASTEALWGGSGELFF	TRBJ2-2	TRBV5-6	TRBD2	-
TGTGCCAGCAGCTCGTCCGGGACAGGGACCTACAATGAGCAGTTCTTC	CASSSSGTGTYNEQFF	TRBJ2-1	TRBV7-9	TRBD1	-
TGTGCCAGCAGCTTTCGGTCCACAGATACGCAGTATTTT	CASSFRSTDTQYF	TRBJ2-3	TRBV5-4	-	-
TGTGCCAGCAGCCCGGCCCGGAGCTCTGGAAACACCATATATTTT	CASSPARSSGNTIYF	TRBJ1-3	TRBV6-1	-	-
TGTGCCAGCAGCTTAGAGGGGGGGTATGAGCAGTTCTTC	CASSLEGGYEQFF	TRBJ2-1	TRBV11-2	TRBD2	-
TGTGCCAGCAGTTACCGCGGGAAGTTCAATGAGCAGTTCTTC	CASSYRGKFNEQFF	TRBJ2-1	TRBV6-5	-	-
TGTGCCAGCAGCTTAGGGGGACCCGACCAGTTCTTC	CASSLGGPDQFF	TRBJ2-1	TRBV7-8	-	-
TGCGCCAGCAGCCAACCACCGGCAGGGTCCGGTAATGAAAAACTGTTTTTT	CASSQPPAGSGNEKLFF	TRBJ1-4	TRBV4-3	-	-
TGCAGTGCTGGAGAATCCAGCGAAGCTTTCTTT	CSAGESSEAFF	TRBJ1-1	TRBV20-1	-	-
TGTGCCAGCTCACCCCGGACAGGTTTGGCCAAAAACATTCAGTACTTC	CASSPRTGLAKNIQYF	TRBJ2-4	TRBV18	TRBD1	-
TGTGCCAGCCGTTCTCGCGGGTACAATGAGCAGTTCTTC	CASRSRGYNEQFF	TRBJ2-1	TRBV6-6	-	-
TGTGCCAGCAGCGTAGGACAGATGAACACTGAAGCTTTCTTT	CASSVGQMNTEAFF	TRBJ1-1	TRBV9	-	-
TGTGCCGCCCGGGGGTTTTACAATGAGCAGTTCTTC	CAARGFYNEQFF	TRBJ2-1	TRBV7-9	-	-
TGTGCCAGTAGCTTAATATTTGGCCCTTCCTACGAGCAGTACTTC	CASSLIFGPSYEQYF	TRBJ2-7	TRBV11-2	-	-
TGTGCCAGCAGTGAGGTAGGCGGGAGCCGCTACGAGCAGTACTTC	CASSEVGGSRYEQYF	TRBJ2-7	TRBV6-4	TRBD2	-
TGTGCCAGCAGCCTAGGGACCGTGACTGAAGCTTTCTTT	CASSLGTVTEAFF	TRBJ1-1	TRBV11-3	-	once
TGTGCCAGCAGCTTAAACAATGAGCAGTTCTTC	CASSLNNEQFF	TRBJ2-1	TRBV7-6	-	-
TGCAGCGTTGCCAGGGAGGGAAGCAATCAGCCCCAGCATTTT	CSVAREGSNQPQHF	TRBJ1-5	TRBV29-1	-	-
TGTGCCAGCAGCCCGATCGGGACAGGGTCGAACACCGGGGAGCTGTTTTTT	CASSPIGTGSNTGELFF	TRBJ2-2	TRBV7-9	TRBD1	-
TGTGCCAGCAGCTCCACGGGCCTCCAAGAGACCCAGTACTTC	CASSSTGLQETQYF	TRBJ2-5	TRBV7-9	-	-
TGTGCCAGCAGTTCTACGGAGACAGGGCCCTCTGGAAACACCATATATTTT	CASSSTETGPSGNTIYF	TRBJ1-3	TRBV13	TRBD1	-
TGTGCCAGCAGCTCCCCACGAGGACAGTCACCCTACGAGCAGTACTTC	CASSSPRGQSPYEQYF	TRBJ2-7	TRBV7-6	-	-
TGTGCCAGCAGCTTAGACGGCCAAACGGGGACTGAAGCTTTCTTT	CASSLDGQTGTEAFF	TRBJ1-1	TRBV11-2	-	-
TGTGCCAGCAGCGAGATAGCGGGACCAACCTACGAGCAGTACTTC	CASSEIAGPTYEQYF	TRBJ2-7	TRBV7-6	TRBD2	-
TGTGCCAGCAGACCACCGACTAGTATCTACGAGCAGTACTTC	CASRPPTSIYEQYF	TRBJ2-7	TRBV7-9	-	-
TGTGCCAGTAGTACCTTGACAGGAACCTACGAGCAGTACTTC	CASSTLTGTYEQYF	TRBJ2-7	TRBV19	-	once
TGCAGCGTGGGACTAGCGAACGGCTACGAGCAGTACTTC	CSVGLANGYEQYF	TRBJ2-7	TRBV29-1	TRBD2	-
TGTGCCAGCAGTCCGGGGGGATTCCAAGAGACCCAGTACTTC	CASSPGGFQETQYF	TRBJ2-5	TRBV27	TRBD2	-
TGCGCCAGCAGCCCAGGGACTTTAATACCTGACAATGAGCAGTTCTTC	CASSPGTLIPDNEQFF	TRBJ2-1	TRBV4-1	-	-
TGTGCCAGCAGCGTAGCTTTAACGGGGGGGACCTACAATGAGCAGTTCTTC	CASSVALTGGTYNEQFF	TRBJ2-1	TRBV9	TRBD2	-
TGCGCCAGCAGCCGAGAAAGCGGTTCCTACAATGAGCAGTTCTTC	CASSRESGSYNEQFF	TRBJ2-1	TRBV4-1	-	once
TGTGCCAGCAGTTTACAGGGGACCTACAATGAGCAGTTCTTC	CASSLQGTYNEQFF	TRBJ2-1	TRBV27	-	few
TGTGCCAGCAGCCTCTCCTCTGGGGCCAACGTCCTGACTTTC	CASSLSSGANVLTF	TRBJ2-6	TRBV9	-	-